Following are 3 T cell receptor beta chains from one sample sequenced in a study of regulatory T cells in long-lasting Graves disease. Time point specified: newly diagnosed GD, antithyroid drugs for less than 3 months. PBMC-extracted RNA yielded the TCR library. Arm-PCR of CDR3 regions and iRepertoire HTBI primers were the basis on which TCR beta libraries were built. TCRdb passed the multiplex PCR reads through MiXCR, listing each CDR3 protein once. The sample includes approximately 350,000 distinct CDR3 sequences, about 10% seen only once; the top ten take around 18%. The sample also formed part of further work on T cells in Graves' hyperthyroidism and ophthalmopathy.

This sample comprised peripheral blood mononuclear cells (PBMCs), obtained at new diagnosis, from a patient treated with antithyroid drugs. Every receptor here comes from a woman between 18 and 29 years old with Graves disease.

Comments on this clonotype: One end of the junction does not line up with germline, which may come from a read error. The CDR3 DNA is TGCGGTGCACGGAATTGGCCACTGAGAGAGACCCAGTACTTC. It specifies CGARNWPLRETQYF. The chain is built from TRBV20-1 and TRBJ2-5; no clear D. Germline CDR1 is DFQATT and CDR2 is SNEGSKA (reference sequence). CDR3 length: 14 residues.

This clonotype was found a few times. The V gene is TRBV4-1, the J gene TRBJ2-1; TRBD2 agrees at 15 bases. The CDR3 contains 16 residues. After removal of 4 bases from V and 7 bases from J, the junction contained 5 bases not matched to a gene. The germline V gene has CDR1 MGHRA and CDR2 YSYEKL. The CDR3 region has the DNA TGCGCCAGCAGCCCTAGGACTAGCGGGAGGGGGAATGAGCAGTTCTTC. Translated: CASSPRTSGRGNEQFF.

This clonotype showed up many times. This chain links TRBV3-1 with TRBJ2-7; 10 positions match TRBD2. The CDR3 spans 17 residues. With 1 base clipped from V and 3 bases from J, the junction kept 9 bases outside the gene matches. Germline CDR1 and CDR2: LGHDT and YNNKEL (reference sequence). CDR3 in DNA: TGTGCCAGCAGCCAAGGTCCTAGCGGGAGTACGTTCTACGAGCAGTACTTC. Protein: CASSQGPSGSTFYEQYF.